Each of the 19 T cell receptor beta chains below was sequenced from the same sample in a study of shared clonotypes between healthy human individuals (dated by TCRdb to the early 2020s). Libraries came from the immunoSEQ multiplex PCR assay. TCRdb limited this immuneACCESS table to in-frame rearrangements with V and J called. A share of clones is missing; checked studies link under half to unresolved V genes, and the rest is unexplained. In all, the sample holds millions of clones, and around 95% of those were seen once. More than 0.1% of the sample is taken by the ten largest. Input material: naive CD4+ T cells sorted from blood. Explained via the paper, the cell subset or site label denotes: CD45RA+ positively selected. These receptors all stem from a man between 18 and 35 years old in good health.

V usage is TRBV2 and J usage is TRBJ1-1; unclear D gene. The CDR3 totals 14 residues. CDR1 is SNHLY, CDR2 FYNNEI, per germline. V gave up 2 bases and J gave up 2 bases, with 9 bases separating them. The CDR3 nucleotides read TGTGCCAGCAGTGAATTGGGCCTTAACACTGAAGCTTTCTTT. Protein product: CASSELGLNTEAFF.

CDR3 nucleotide sequence: TGCGCCAGCAGCCCGGACTCCAGGGGTGGCAATTCACCCCTCCACTTT. Protein product: CASSPDSRGGNSPLHF. J is TRBJ1-6 and V is TRBV5-1; a possible D gene is TRBD1 (6 bases). The length of the CDR3 is 16 residues. The germline V gene encodes CDR1 SGHRS and CDR2 YFSETQ. The V and J ends lost 4 bases and 7 bases respectively, with 18 bases between them.

This sequence joins TRBV28 and TRBJ2-7; no clear D. CDR3 length: 15 residues. V dropped 2 bases and J dropped 0 bases, with 11 bases sitting between them. Per germline, CDR1 MDHEN and CDR2 SYDVKM. As DNA, the CDR3 is TGTGCCAGCAGTTTAGCAGCCATAAGCTCCTACGAGCAGTACTTC. The encoded protein is CASSLAAISSYEQYF. The full variable domain, in which reference TRBV28 and TRBJ2-7 provide the parts outside the CDR3, is DVKVTQSSRYLVKRTGEKVFLECVQDMDHENMFWYRQDPGLGLRLIYFSYDVKMKEKGDIPEGYSVSREKKERFSLILESASTNQTSMYLCASSLAAISSYEQYFGPGTRLTVT.

The CDR3 spells CSVEVQGGSSYEQYF. The CDR3 region has the DNA TGCAGCGTTGAGGTACAGGGGGGTAGCTCCTACGAGCAGTACTTC. This chain links TRBV29-1 with TRBJ2-7, with 8 positions matching TRBD1. Per germline, CDR1 SQVTM and CDR2 ANQGSEA. The CDR3 loop spans 15 amino acids. J gave up 0 bases and V 3 bases, and 7 bases lay outside the gene matches.

The chain has TRBV6-1 and TRBJ2-5, with 8 bases fitting TRBD2. Germline lookup yields CDR1 MNHNS and CDR2 SASEGT. CDR3 size: 16 residues. The V gene end was trimmed by 4 bases and the J gene end by 2 bases; junction bases not matched to a gene: 9. CDR3 nucleotides: TGTGCCAGCAGTGCAATGCAGCGGGGGCTACAAGAGACCCAGTACTTC. It translates to CASSAMQRGLQETQYF.

The chain uses TRBV27 and TRBJ1-1, with D hard to call. V was clipped by 8 bases and J by 2 bases, with 18 bases between them. This CDR3 has 15 residues. The germline V gene encodes CDR1 MNHEY and CDR2 SMNVEV (reference sequence). For the CDR3, the DNA is TGTGCCAGCCCTATAAAGGCTCCCCCTAACACTGAAGCTTTCTTT. Its protein is CASPIKAPPNTEAFF.

The chain links TRBV5-1 to TRBJ2-2; D not certain. V lost 7 bases, J lost 1 base, and 5 bases lay in between. CDR1 is SGHRS and CDR2 is YFSETQ in the germline V gene. The CDR3 consists of 12 residues. CDR3 sequence reads: CASYQNTGELFF. CDR3 in DNA: TGCGCCAGCTATCAGAACACCGGGGAGCTGTTTTTT. The entire variable domain, with the rest obtained from reference TRBV5-1 and TRBJ2-2, is as follows: KAGVTQTPRYLIKTRGQQVTLSCSPISGHRSVSWYQQTPGQGLQFLFEYFSETQRNKGNFPGRFSGRQFSNSRSEMNVSTLELGDSALYLCASYQNTGELFFGEGSRLTVL.

This rearrangement joins TRBV11-2 to TRBJ2-7; 8 bases are a match to TRBD2. Trimming at V came to 5 bases and at J to 7 bases, leaving 10 bases not matched to a gene. Germline lookup yields CDR1 SGHAT and CDR2 FQNNGV. The CDR3 consists of 14 residues. CDR3 sequence reads: CASSLRAGEGEQYF. The DNA of the CDR3 is TGTGCCAGCAGCCTCAGAGCGGGAGAGGGAGAGCAGTACTTC.

The CDR3 region is CAIKQGGVQETQYF. CDR3 sequence (DNA): TGTGCCATTAAACAGGGGGGGGTCCAAGAGACCCAGTACTTC. The chain has TRBV28 and TRBJ2-5; perhaps TRBD1 as D (8 bases). With 10 bases removed from V and 1 base from J, the gap between germline ends came to 16 bases. Germline lookup yields CDR1 MDHEN and CDR2 SYDVKM. The CDR3 sequence is 14 residues long.

This chain links TRBV15 with TRBJ2-1; a weak D match, TRBD2 (6 bases). V lost 0 bases and J lost 5, with 17 bases in between. Germline V CDR1 and CDR2: LNHNV, YYDKDF (reference sequence). The CDR3 sequence is 17 residues long. This CDR3 reads CATSRDSTGGRNNEQFF. As DNA, the CDR3 is TGTGCCACCAGCAGAGATAGTACGGGTGGGAGGAACAATGAGCAGTTCTTC.

V gene TRBV7-9 combines with J gene TRBJ2-2, with 9 nucleotides matching TRBD1. In germline, CDR1 is SEHNR, CDR2 FQNEAQ (reference sequence). The CDR3 covers 17 residues. Trimming took 5 bases from V and 0 from J; bases not matched to a gene: 7. In nucleotides, the CDR3 is TGTGCCAGCAGCGCTCCTGGACAGGGGTCGAACACCGGGGAGCTGTTTTTT. It yields the protein CASSAPGQGSNTGELFF.

This chain links TRBV6-4 with TRBJ1-5, with 7 bases that match TRBD1. This CDR3 has 18 amino acids. Losses at the gene ends were 5 bases for V and 0 bases for J; bases not matched to a gene: 13. Germline CDR1 is MRHNA and CDR2 is SNTAGT. The CDR3 sequence: CASSRLWAGGDSNQPQHF. As DNA, the CDR3 is TGTGCCAGCAGTCGATTATGGGCAGGGGGTGATAGCAATCAGCCCCAGCATTTT.

The chain couples TRBV18 to TRBJ1-5; 7 positions match TRBD1. The CDR3 contains 13 residues. V lost 8 bases, J lost 2 bases, and 3 bases stayed unmatched. Germline CDR1 reads KGHSH; CDR2 reads LQKENI. This CDR3 reads CASKQGRNQPQHF. The CDR3 DNA reads as TGTGCCAGCAAACAGGGGCGCAATCAGCCCCAGCATTTT.

V usage is TRBV18 and J usage is TRBJ1-1; D gene ambiguous. The CDR3 runs to 13 residues. The germline gives CDR1 KGHSH, CDR2 LQKENI. Trimming took 5 bases from V and 3 from J, leaving 10 bases between them. CDR3 protein: CASSGNRDTEAFF. The CDR3 bases are TGTGCCAGCTCAGGTAACAGAGACACTGAAGCTTTCTTT.

The chain recombines TRBV4-2 with TRBJ2-2; D not certain. Trimming left V 1 base short and J 1 base short, with 7 bases between. CDR1 and CDR2 from the germline V gene are LGHNA and YNFKEQ. This CDR3 is built from 15 residues. Written as DNA, the CDR3 is TGTGCCAGCAGCCAAGCCACCCGGAACACCGGGGAGCTGTTTTTT. Protein: CASSQATRNTGELFF.

V gene TRBV6-5 combines with J gene TRBJ2-7, with 7 bases lining up with TRBD1. Germline V CDR1 and CDR2: MNHEY, SVGAGI. The CDR3 sequence is 16 residues long. V was clipped by 0 bases and J by 3 bases; unmatched bases: 8. The CDR3 sequence is CASSYSPGQVIYEQYF. CDR3 nucleotides: TGTGCCAGCAGTTACTCGCCTGGACAGGTTATCTACGAGCAGTACTTC.

With respect to this clone: This CDR3 is also generated by other DNA sequences in the sample. This sequence joins TRBV5-1 and TRBJ2-7; 8 bases fit TRBD1. V gave up 4 bases and J gave up 0 bases; unmatched junction bases: 3. The CDR3 consists of 14 residues. Germline V gene data show CDR1 as SGHRS and CDR2 as YFSETQ. The CDR3 coding sequence is TGCGCCAGCAGCCCCACAGGGGGCTCCTACGAGCAGTACTTC. It yields the protein CASSPTGGSYEQYF.

The chain uses TRBV2 and TRBJ2-7; D may be TRBD1 (5 bases). Trimming took 4 bases from V and 2 from J, leaving 9 bases between them. Looked up from germline, CDR1 is SNHLY and CDR2 is FYNNEI. This CDR3 region has 13 residues. The CDR3 loop is CASSVSQAYEQYF. The CDR3 nucleotides are TGTGCCAGCAGTGTCTCACAGGCCTACGAGCAGTACTTC. Based on the CDR3 plus reference TRBV2 and TRBJ2-7, the full variable domain is EPEVTQTPSHQVTQMGQEVILRCVPISNHLYFYWYRQILGQKVEFLVSFYNNEISEKSEIFDDQFSVERPDGSNFTLKIRSTKLEDSAMYFCASSVSQAYEQYFGPGTRLTVT.

The CDR3 nucleotides are TGTGCCAGCAGTTCCGGGACTAGCATCGGGGAGCTGTTTTTT. It translates to CASSSGTSIGELFF. The chain joins TRBV2 to TRBJ2-2; the match to TRBD2 covers 9 bases. The trim removed 5 bases at V and 7 bases at J, leaving 5 bases unmatched. Germline values: CDR1 SNHLY, CDR2 FYNNEI. CDR3 size: 14 residues.